The 30 T cell receptor beta chains below all came from one sample that was sequenced in a study of OX40 agonist ivuxolimab in advanced cancers. Some clones are missing from TCRdb's copy, which holds only in-frame ones; the method was immunoSEQ multiplex PCR. The sample includes fewer than 80,000 clones, approximately 83% of them seen just once. The sequences come from CD4+ or CD8+ T cells sorted from blood, collected in a trial of the OX40 agonist ivuxolimab. These receptors were collected from an adult with an advanced solid tumor such as melanoma, head and neck, liver or kidney cancer.

This chain links TRBV7-9 with TRBJ2-7; no definite D call. Trimming removed 0 bases at V and 0 bases at J, with 6 bases between. The CDR3 sequence is 14 residues long. Germline V CDR1 and CDR2: SEHNR, FQNEAQ (reference sequence). This chain's CDR3 is CASSLATPSYEQYF. The CDR3 DNA reads as TGTGCCAGCAGCTTAGCGACCCCCTCCTACGAGCAGTACTTC.

Concerning this clone: At one boundary the junction diverges from the germline segment, which might be a read error. V is TRBV10-3 and J is TRBJ2-7, with 14 bases aligning to TRBD2. The CDR3 contains 16 residues. Germline values: CDR1 ENHRY, CDR2 SYGVKD. The CDR3 loop reads CASSGTSGGSSYEQYF. Written as DNA, the CDR3 is TGTGCCAGCAGTGGGACTAGCGGGGGCAGCTCCTACGAGCAGTACTTC.

The rearrangement links TRBV6-4 to TRBJ2-3; possibly TRBD2 for D (5 bases). Trimming stripped 5 bases from V and 6 bases from J, with 15 bases between. Germline lookup yields CDR1 MRHNA and CDR2 SNTAGT. This CDR3 spans 14 amino acids. The CDR3 sequence: CASSPDSASDTQYF. DNA of the CDR3: TGTGCCAGCAGTCCGGACTCCGCATCGGATACGCAGTATTTT.

This sequence joins TRBV5-1 and TRBJ2-5; 9 nucleotides match TRBD1. The end of the DNA aligns better with TRBJ2-7, so the J call may be wrong. Germline CDR1 reads SGHRS; CDR2 reads YFSETQ. This CDR3 spans 15 amino acids. The CDR3 DNA reads as TGCGCCAGCAGCTTTCTACCGGGACAGGGCTACGAGCAGTACTTC. This gives the protein CASSFLPGQGYEQYF.

This chain uses TRBV21-1 with TRBJ1-2. TRBV21-1 is described as a pseudogene. CDR3 length: 11 amino acids. The CDR3 DNA reads TGTGCCAGCAGCAGGGGGGCGGGCTACACCTTC. It specifies CASSRGAGYTF.

The CDR3 nucleotides read TGTGCCAGCAGTCCGGCGGGGGGGAGCTCCTACAATGAGCAGTTCTTC. Its translation is CASSPAGGSSYNEQFF. V usage is TRBV28 and J usage is TRBJ2-1, with 9 bases that match TRBD2. Germline CDR1 and CDR2: MDHEN and SYDVKM. The J segment lost 0 bases and the V segment lost 5 bases, leaving 5 bases of the junction unmatched. This CDR3 has 16 residues.

The rearrangement uses TRBV29-1 and TRBJ2-3; TRBD2 aligns across 7 bases. The CDR3 contains 14 residues. The germline V gene has CDR1 SQVTM and CDR2 ANQGSEA. Trimming cost V 6 bases and J 0 bases; bases outside gene matches: 6. The CDR3 nucleotides are TGCAGCGTCCTTGGGGGGGTTAGCACAGATACGCAGTATTTT. Its translation: CSVLGGVSTDTQYF.

The V gene is TRBV7-5, the J gene TRBJ1-2; the table assigns TRBD1, which was not confirmed against the DNA. TRBV7-5 constitutes a pseudogene. The CDR3 extends over 13 amino acids. CDR3 amino acids: CASSLTSNYGYTF. DNA of the CDR3: TGTGCCAGCAGTCTGACATCTAACTATGGCTACACCTTC.

This clone was detected once. The chain joins TRBV4-1 to TRBJ2-2; 12 bases match TRBD2. Trimming at V came to 0 bases and at J to 3 bases, leaving 5 bases not matched to a gene. Per germline, CDR1 MGHRA and CDR2 YSYEKL. This CDR3 comprises 18 residues. CDR3 region: CASSQDRLAGVYTGELFF. The CDR3 DNA sequence: TGCGCCAGCAGCCAAGATCGACTAGCGGGGGTGTACACCGGGGAGCTGTTTTTT.

The chain has TRBV9 and TRBJ1-4; D is perhaps TRBD1 (5 bases). Germline V gives CDR1 SGDLS, CDR2 YYNGEE. The V gene lost 3 bases and the J gene lost 5 bases, with 20 bases spanning the gap. The CDR3 has 17 residues. The CDR3 loop reads CASSADRDLGTNEKLFF. CDR3 DNA: TGTGCCAGCAGCGCAGACCGGGACCTCGGAACCAATGAAAAACTGTTTTTT.

The genes are TRBV19 and TRBJ2-2, with D perhaps TRBD2 (6 bases). The CDR3 runs to 15 residues. V dropped 9 bases and J dropped 4 bases, with 18 bases sitting between them. Looked up from germline, CDR1 is LNHDA and CDR2 is SQIVND (reference sequence). The CDR3 reads CASRREVGSTGELFF. For the CDR3, the DNA is TGTGCCAGCCGAAGGGAGGTGGGATCCACCGGGGAGCTGTTTTTT.

This sequence joins TRBV2 and TRBJ2-3, with TRBD2 matching over 16 bases. Germline V gene lookup returns CDR1 SNHLY and CDR2 FYNNEI. The CDR3 has 17 amino acids. J lost 4 bases, V lost 10 bases, and 11 bases had no gene match. The DNA of the CDR3 is TGTGCCACCCAGTGGGGACTAGCGGGGGGGCCCGCAGATACGCAGTATTTT. Translating it yields CATQWGLAGGPADTQYF.

This chain connects TRBV27 to TRBJ1-2; D uncertain. The ends were cut back, 2 bases at V and 2 bases at J, with 6 bases in the middle. The CDR3 sequence is 13 residues long. Germline V lookup: CDR1 MNHEY, CDR2 SMNVEV (reference sequence). The CDR3 region is CASSLQLNYGYTF. The DNA for the CDR3 is TGTGCCAGCAGTTTACAGTTGAACTATGGCTACACCTTC.

The V call is TRBV4-3, the J call TRBJ2-4; D could derive from TRBD1 or TRBD2 (6 bases each). The germline V gene has CDR1 LGHNA and CDR2 YSLEER. CDR3 size: 17 residues. Between the trimmed V and J ends, which lost 5 bases and 0 bases, there was a span of 17 bases. CDR3 amino acids: CASSYLGGGLAKNIQYF. The CDR3 DNA reads as TGCGCCAGCAGCTACCTAGGAGGGGGGCTAGCCAAAAACATTCAGTACTTC.

The rearrangement uses TRBV18 and TRBJ1-2; D is undetermined. The V gene lost 0 bases and the J gene lost 6 bases, with 17 bases spanning the gap. Per germline, CDR1 KGHSH and CDR2 LQKENI. This CDR3 is built from 16 residues. CDR3 sequence: CASSPPGRGLLDGYTF. CDR3 sequence (DNA): TGTGCCAGCTCACCACCGGGTAGAGGCCTCCTGGATGGCTACACCTTC.

V usage is TRBV20-1 and J usage is TRBJ2-3; D uncertain. The CDR3 contains 10 residues. Germline CDR1 DFQATT, CDR2 SNEGSKA (reference sequence). Trimming took off 8 bases at V and 2 bases at J, with 5 bases between the two ends. CDR3 bases: TGCAGTACCACCACAGATACGCAGTATTTT. It specifies CSTTTDTQYF.

The CDR3 DNA reads as TGCGCCAGCAGCTTGGGAGCTCTAGAGTCGACAGATACGCAGTATTTT. Protein: CASSLGALESTDTQYF. The chain carries TRBV5-1 and TRBJ2-3; no definite D call. V lost 0 bases to trimming and J lost 3 bases, with 14 bases between them. CDR3 size: 16 residues. Germline V gives CDR1 SGHRS, CDR2 YFSETQ.

This clone appeared a few times. The chain links TRBV7-8 to TRBJ1-2; TRBD1 agrees at 12 bases. Germline V gene lookup returns CDR1 SGHVS and CDR2 FQNEAQ. The CDR3 length is 16 residues. Trimming took 1 base from V and 4 from J; bases not matched to a gene: 4. The CDR3 coding sequence is TGTGCCAGCAGCTTAGTTAGGGGACAGGGGGCCTATGGCTACACCTTC. It encodes CASSLVRGQGAYGYTF.

The genes are TRBV6-1 and TRBJ1-1, with TRBD1 matching over 9 bases. Trimming took 6 bases from V and 11 from J; bases not matched to a gene: 16. The V gene's germline CDR1 is MNHNS and CDR2 SASEGT. There are 15 residues in the CDR3. CDR3 residues: CASSGRDRAPMGAFF. The CDR3 DNA reads as TGTGCCAGCAGCGGTCGGGACAGGGCTCCGATGGGTGCTTTCTTT.

The rearrangement links TRBV7-8 to TRBJ2-1; D gene uncertain. Germline lookup yields CDR1 SGHVS and CDR2 FQNEAQ. V lost 3 bases and J 8 bases, leaving 11 bases between the germline ends. The CDR3 spans 13 residues. The CDR3 region is CASSFSVPDEQFF. The DNA of the CDR3 is TGTGCCAGCAGCTTTAGTGTACCCGATGAGCAGTTCTTC. The whole variable domain, remainder taken from reference TRBV7-8 and TRBJ2-1, is GAGVSQSPRYKVAKRGQDVALRCDPISGHVSLFWYQQALGQGPEFLTYFQNEAQLDKSGLPSDRFFAERPEGSVSTLKIQRTQQEDSAVYLCASSFSVPDEQFFGPGTRLTVL.

The rearrangement links TRBV19 to TRBJ2-1, with 8 bases fitting TRBD2. The CDR3 covers 15 residues. The V gene end was trimmed by 4 bases and the J gene end by 3 bases; junction bases not matched to a gene: 5. From germline, CDR1 is LNHDA and CDR2 SQIVND (reference sequence). The CDR3 loop is CASSNPSGYYNEQFF. CDR3 nucleotide sequence: TGTGCCAGTAGTAACCCTAGCGGGTACTACAATGAGCAGTTCTTC.

The rearrangement links TRBV5-1 to TRBJ2-3; unclear D gene. CDR1 is SGHRS, CDR2 YFSETQ, per germline. The CDR3 is made up of 13 amino acids. Trimming took off 1 base at V and 2 bases at J, with 5 bases between the two ends. The CDR3, as DNA: TGCGCCAGCAGCTTGACGGACACAGATACGCAGTATTTT. It specifies CASSLTDTDTQYF.

This clone was found a few times. The sample carries other DNA sequences with the same CDR3. This rearrangement joins TRBV19 to TRBJ1-1; D unclear. The CDR3 runs 13 residues. Germline V gene data show CDR1 as LNHDA and CDR2 as SQIVND (reference sequence). The V gene lost 5 bases and the J gene lost 1 base, with 8 bases spanning the gap. CDR3 bases: TGTGCCAGTAGTTCTGTGGGGAACACTGAAGCTTTCTTT. It encodes CASSSVGNTEAFF.

The chain combines TRBV10-3 with TRBJ1-5; D gene unclear. CDR3 size: 12 residues. Germline CDR1 is ENHRY and CDR2 is SYGVKD. V lost 10 bases and J lost 7, with 14 bases in between. The CDR3 DNA sequence: TGTGCCACCGCCTTTCCTGGCCAGCCCCAGCATTTT. This translates into CATAFPGQPQHF.

The gene calls are TRBV7-9 and TRBJ1-4; 7 nucleotides line up with TRBD1. Germline-derived CDR1 and CDR2 are SEHNR and FQNEAQ (reference sequence). CDR3 length equals 15 residues. Trimming at V came to 4 bases and at J to 5 bases, leaving 7 bases not matched to a gene. The CDR3 bases are TGTGCCAGCAGCTCCACGGGACAGATGAATGAAAAACTGTTTTTT. Protein: CASSSTGQMNEKLFF.

This clone has a handful of counts. The rearrangement uses TRBV18 and TRBJ2-7; TRBD2 might be the D (5 bases). V was shortened by 2 bases and J by 4 bases, with 9 bases between the two germline ends. Germline V CDR1 and CDR2: KGHSH, LQKENI. The CDR3 covers 13 residues. In nucleotides, the CDR3 is TGTGCCAGCTCACCAAGCCGGGGATACGAGCAGTACTTC. It is translated as CASSPSRGYEQYF.

This clone is a singleton in its sample. The rearrangement joins TRBV10-2 to TRBJ2-4; TRBD2 aligns across 7 bases. This CDR3 comprises 13 residues. With 2 bases clipped from V and 11 bases from J, the junction kept 6 bases outside the gene matches. Germline lookup yields CDR1 WSHSY and CDR2 SAAADI. As DNA, the CDR3 is TGCGCCAGCAGTGAGGGGGCGGGAGCGGTTCAGTACTTC. This codes for CASSEGAGAVQYF.

The J gene is TRBJ2-5, the V gene TRBV7-7; a weak D match, TRBD1 (6 bases). Trimming cost V 4 bases and J 4 bases, with 10 bases left between them. CDR3 length: 13 amino acids. Germline CDR1 reads SSHAT; CDR2 reads FNYEAQ (reference sequence). This CDR3 is CASSSGVRETQYF. CDR3 coding DNA: TGTGCCAGCAGCTCAGGGGTTCGAGAGACCCAGTACTTC.

The rearrangement joins TRBV28 to TRBJ2-4; possibly TRBD1 or TRBD2 for D (5 bases each). The V gene's germline CDR1 is MDHEN and CDR2 SYDVKM. The ends were cut back, 7 bases at V and 13 bases at J, with 23 bases in the middle. This CDR3 has 14 residues. The CDR3 coding sequence is TGTGCCAGCACCCCTGGGGCCAGGCGAGGGTGGCAGTACTTC. Protein: CASTPGARRGWQYF.

The rearrangement uses TRBV4-2 and TRBJ1-5; D ambiguous. CDR3 length equals 15 residues. V was cut by 0 bases and J by 0 bases, with 6 bases left in between. CDR1 LGHNA and CDR2 YNFKEQ come from the germline V gene. The CDR3 here is CASSQEQHSNQPQHF. Written as DNA, the CDR3 is TGTGCCAGCAGCCAAGAACAACATAGCAATCAGCCCCAGCATTTT.